This entry lists 20 T cell receptor beta chains sequenced from one sample in a study of T cell responses to AZD1222 COVID-19 vaccine. Profiling relied on immunoSEQ multiplex PCR, and the TCRdb table lists in-frame clones only, not all of them. The repertoire holds roughly 130,000 clones, with 90% to 95% as singletons. The specimen comprised peripheral blood, sampled on day 0 of AZD1222 vaccination. These receptors all come from an adult in good health.

The rearrangement links TRBV9 to TRBJ1-4; TRBD1 agrees at 8 bases. CDR1 is SGDLS and CDR2 is YYNGEE in the germline V gene. Germline trimming cut 3 bases from V and 5 bases from J; bases unmatched to any gene: 3. The CDR3 is made up of 14 amino acids. The CDR3 protein is CASSAGQVNEKLFF. For the CDR3, the DNA is TGTGCCAGCAGCGCGGGACAGGTAAATGAAAAACTGTTTTTT.

The chain links TRBV7-3 to TRBJ1-1; TRBD1 might be the D (5 bases). The V gene lost 5 bases and the J gene lost 0 bases, with 13 bases spanning the gap. Looked up from germline, CDR1 is SGHTA and CDR2 is FQGTGA. The CDR3 loop spans 15 amino acids. The CDR3 loop is CASSLHGGVNTEAFF. The CDR3 DNA reads TGTGCCAGCAGCCTACATGGGGGAGTGAACACTGAAGCTTTCTTT.

This clone was detected once. This chain connects TRBV2 to TRBJ2-7; 10 positions match TRBD1. There are 15 residues in the CDR3. Trimming removed 6 bases from V and 3 bases from J; junction bases left unmatched: 8. Germline loops: CDR1 SNHLY, CDR2 FYNNEI. CDR3 region: CASRAGQGVYYEQYF. CDR3 nucleotides: TGTGCCAGCAGGGCTGGACAGGGGGTCTACTACGAGCAGTACTTC.

The chain joins TRBV6-2 or TRBV6-3 to TRBJ2-6, with D unresolved. The CDR3 is 17 amino acids. V was clipped by 5 bases and J by 0 bases, with 14 bases between them. Germline V gene lookup returns CDR1 MNHEY and CDR2 SVGEGT. CDR3 amino acids: CASSPLGYPSGANVLTF. The CDR3 nucleotides read TGTGCCAGCAGTCCCCTCGGTTATCCCTCTGGGGCCAACGTCCTGACTTTC.

V gene TRBV7-9 combines with J gene TRBJ1-1; D unresolved. V shed 6 bases and J shed 5 bases, with 10 bases lying between them. The CDR3 is made up of 12 amino acids. The germline CDR1 and CDR2 sequences are SEHNR and FQNEAQ (reference sequence). CDR3 in amino acids: CASSIGRTEAFF. For the CDR3, the DNA is TGTGCCAGCAGTATCGGACGGACTGAAGCTTTCTTT.

The genes are TRBV6-5 and TRBJ1-1; no clear D gene. Deletions cut 0 bases from V and 0 bases from J, with 8 bases between. Germline V gene lookup returns CDR1 MNHEY and CDR2 SVGAGI. The CDR3 extends over 15 amino acids. Here the CDR3 reads CASSYSHVMNTEAFF. In DNA form, the CDR3 reads TGTGCCAGCAGTTACTCCCATGTTATGAACACTGAAGCTTTCTTT.

The rearrangement links TRBV6-5 to TRBJ1-2, with D maybe TRBD1 (5 bases). CDR3 length: 15 amino acids. Per germline, CDR1 MNHEY and CDR2 SVGAGI. Deletions cut 5 bases from V and 6 bases from J, with 19 bases between. For the CDR3, the DNA is TGTGCCAGCAGTAGACCCCCGGGACGGAAAGATGGCTACACCTTC. Protein product: CASSRPPGRKDGYTF.

The chain has TRBV9 and TRBJ1-1; unclear D gene. Trimming took off 4 bases at V and 0 bases at J, with 7 bases between the two ends. The germline V gene encodes CDR1 SGDLS and CDR2 YYNGEE. The CDR3 runs 13 residues. This chain's CDR3 is CASSPSMNTEAFF. CDR3 coding DNA: TGTGCCAGCAGCCCGAGCATGAACACTGAAGCTTTCTTT.

V is TRBV28 and J is TRBJ2-7; 11 bases are shared with TRBD2. The V gene end was trimmed by 6 bases and the J gene end by 5 bases; junction bases not matched to a gene: 18. The CDR3 spans 18 residues. CDR1 and CDR2 from the germline V gene are MDHEN and SYDVKM. The CDR3 nucleotides are TGTGCCAGCAGACCCCATCGGGCTAGCGGGAGGTTACTTGACGAGCAGTACTTC. Its translation: CASRPHRASGRLLDEQYF.

CDR3 amino acids: CASSFTSGNQETQYF. CDR3 DNA: TGCGCCAGCAGCTTCACTAGCGGGAACCAAGAGACCCAGTACTTC. This sequence joins TRBV5-1 and TRBJ2-5; 10 nucleotides line up with TRBD2. Germline V CDR1 and CDR2: SGHRS, YFSETQ. V was pared by 2 bases and J by 0 bases, with 1 base of the junction left unmatched. The length of the CDR3 is 15 residues.

The chain couples TRBV20-1 to TRBJ1-2, with D unclear. From germline, CDR1 is DFQATT and CDR2 SNEGSKA (reference sequence). Deletions cut 3 bases from V and 8 bases from J, with 13 bases between. The CDR3 is 12 amino acids. The CDR3 reads CSASSPGWGYTF. CDR3 sequence (DNA): TGCAGTGCTAGTTCCCCAGGTTGGGGCTACACCTTC.

As DNA, the CDR3 is TGTGCCAGCAGCCCCGGTTGGGGAGGGAACACCGGGGAGCTGTTTTTT. Amino acids: CASSPGWGGNTGELFF. This chain links TRBV7-2 with TRBJ2-2; the D gene is possibly TRBD2 (6 bases). Trimming pared 5 bases from V and 1 base from J, leaving 14 bases between. Germline CDR1 and CDR2: SGHTA and FQGNSA. The CDR3 totals 16 residues.

This chain joins TRBV30 and TRBJ2-7, with 11 nucleotides matching TRBD1. The CDR3 extends over 13 amino acids. CDR1 and CDR2 (germline): GTSNPN, SVGIG (reference sequence). Losses at the gene ends were 7 bases for V and 6 bases for J; bases not matched to a gene: 8. The CDR3 protein is CALDRGLDGEQYF. In DNA form, the CDR3 reads TGTGCCTTGGACAGGGGGCTTGACGGCGAGCAGTACTTC. Full variable domain (outside the CDR3, taken from reference TRBV30 and TRBJ2-7): SQTIHQWPATLVQPVGSPLSLECTVEGTSNPNLYWYRQAAGRGLQLLFYSVGIGQISSEVPQNLSASRPQDRQFILSSKKLLLSDSGFYLCALDRGLDGEQYFGPGTRLTVT.

CDR3 in amino acids: CASSLAAQRGQPQHF. CDR3 DNA sequence: TGTGCCAGCAGTTTGGCGGCCCAAAGGGGCCAGCCCCAGCATTTT. The chain uses TRBV27 and TRBJ1-5, with D maybe TRBD1 (5 bases). Germline CDR1 MNHEY, CDR2 SMNVEV (reference sequence). Trimming stripped 3 bases from V and 7 bases from J, with 16 bases between. The CDR3 loop spans 15 amino acids.

The V gene is TRBV18, the J gene TRBJ1-1; D unclear. In germline, CDR1 is KGHSH, CDR2 LQKENI. The ends were cut back, 3 bases at V and 0 bases at J, with 11 bases in the middle. The CDR3 contains 15 residues. In nucleotides, the CDR3 is TGTGCCAGCTCACCGGAGGACGGAATGAACACTGAAGCTTTCTTT. This translates into CASSPEDGMNTEAFF.

On this clone itself: The missing conserved phenylalanine or tryptophan at the end of this CDR3 makes a read error likely. Because the CDR3's place on the DNA is in doubt, the DNA is left out and the CDR3 is given as listed by TCRdb. The chain recombines TRBV7-9 with TRBJ2-7; no DNA check was done on the table's D call, TRBD1. The CDR3 region is 10 residues in length, termini included. From germline, CDR1 is SEHNR and CDR2 FQNEAQ (reference sequence). The CDR3 region is CASSFRPGQG.

This chain connects TRBV9 to TRBJ2-1; D unresolved. Trimming pared 0 bases from V and 9 bases from J, leaving 7 bases between. This CDR3 contains 12 residues. The germline V gene encodes CDR1 SGDLS and CDR2 YYNGEE. DNA of the CDR3: TGTGCCAGCAGCGTAGAACTAACTGAGCAGTTCTTC. Residues: CASSVELTEQFF.

J is TRBJ2-7 and V is TRBV30; 7 positions match TRBD1. The CDR3 is 12 amino acids. Germline CDR1 is GTSNPN and CDR2 is SVGIG (reference sequence). Trimming took 6 bases from V and 6 from J; bases not matched to a gene: 8. The CDR3 loop is CACIRTGSEQYF. The CDR3 DNA is TGTGCCTGTATAAGGACAGGATCCGAGCAGTACTTC.

The chain links TRBV21-1 to TRBJ1-1; TRBD1 was called by the table and not checked on the DNA. TRBV21-1 is classified as a pseudogene. There are 16 residues in the CDR3. In nucleotides, the CDR3 is TGTGCCAGCAGCAAAGTTATGGACAGGGCGAAAACTGAAGCTTTCTTT. It is translated as CASSKVMDRAKTEAFF.

This chain uses TRBV24-1 with TRBJ2-3; 13 bases match TRBD2. The CDR3 totals 16 residues. V shed 3 bases, J shed 6 bases, and the junction held 5 bases outside the gene matches. Germline loops: CDR1 KGHDR, CDR2 SFDVKD. CDR3 coding DNA: TGTGCCACCAGTGATCCCGGGACTAGCGGGACTGATACGCAGTATTTT. Amino acid sequence: CATSDPGTSGTDTQYF.